This T cell receptor (beta chain) was recovered during a study of response to subunit inactivated influenza vaccine. The germline CDR1 and CDR2 sequences are GTSNPN and SVGIG (reference sequence). V was shortened by 4 bases and J by 5 bases, with 6 bases between the two germline ends. The CDR3 covers 11 residues. One entry per CDR3 protein results from TCRdb running MiXCR on the RT-PCR reads. The sample yields about 620,000 distinct CDR3 sequences, around 11% seen once. This sample was shared with a second study, whose subject was T cells expressing NK-cell markers. That study reports: 5'RACE template switching built TCR beta cDNA with unique molecular identifiers.

The TCR sequence derives from a man over 45 who received an inactivated influenza vaccine. Source: PBMCs from blood, taken on the day of vaccination. The gene calls are TRBV30 and TRBJ2-1; the D is unclear. The DNA of the CDR3 is TGTGCCTGGACGGATAACAATGAGCAGTTCTTC. This translates into CAWTDNNEQFF.